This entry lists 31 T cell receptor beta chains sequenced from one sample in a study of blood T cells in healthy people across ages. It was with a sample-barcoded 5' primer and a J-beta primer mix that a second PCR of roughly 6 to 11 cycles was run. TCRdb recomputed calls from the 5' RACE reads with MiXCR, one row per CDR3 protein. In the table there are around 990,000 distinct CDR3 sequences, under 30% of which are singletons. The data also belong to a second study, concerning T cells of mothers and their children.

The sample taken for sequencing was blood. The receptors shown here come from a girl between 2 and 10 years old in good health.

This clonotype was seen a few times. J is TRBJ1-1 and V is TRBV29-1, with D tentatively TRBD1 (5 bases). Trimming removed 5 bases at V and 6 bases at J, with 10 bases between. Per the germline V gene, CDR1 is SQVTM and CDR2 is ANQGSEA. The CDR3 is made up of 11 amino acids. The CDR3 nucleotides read TGCAGCGTTCTACACAGGTCTGAAGCTTTCTTT. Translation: CSVLHRSEAFF.

The CDR3 bases are TGTGCCAGCTCTATACGAGCGGGGATCCCTCTGAACACTGAAGCTTTCTTT. It encodes CASSIRAGIPLNTEAFF. V and J are TRBV19 and TRBJ1-1; D gene uncertain. This CDR3 spans 17 amino acids. Germline CDR1 and CDR2: LNHDA and SQIVND (reference sequence). V lost 9 bases and J lost 0, with 23 bases in between. Full variable domain (outside the CDR3, taken from reference TRBV19 and TRBJ1-1): DGGITQSPKYLFRKEGQNVTLSCEQNLNHDAMYWYRQDPGQGLRLIYYSQIVNDFQKGDIAEGYSVSREKKESFPLTVTSAQKNPTAFYLCASSIRAGIPLNTEAFFGQGTRLTVV.

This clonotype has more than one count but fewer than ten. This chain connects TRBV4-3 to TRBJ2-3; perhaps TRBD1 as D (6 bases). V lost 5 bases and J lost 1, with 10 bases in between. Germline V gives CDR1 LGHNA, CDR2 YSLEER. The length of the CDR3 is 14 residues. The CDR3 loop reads CASSLRTGTDTQYF. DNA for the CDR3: TGCGCCAGCAGCTTACGGACAGGCACAGATACGCAGTATTTT.

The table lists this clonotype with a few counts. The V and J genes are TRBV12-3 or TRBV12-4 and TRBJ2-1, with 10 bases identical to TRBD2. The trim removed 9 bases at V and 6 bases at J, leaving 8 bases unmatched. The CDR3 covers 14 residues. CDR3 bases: TGTGCCAGTTGGCCTAGCGGGGGCCTCAATGAGCAGTTCTTC. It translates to CASWPSGGLNEQFF.

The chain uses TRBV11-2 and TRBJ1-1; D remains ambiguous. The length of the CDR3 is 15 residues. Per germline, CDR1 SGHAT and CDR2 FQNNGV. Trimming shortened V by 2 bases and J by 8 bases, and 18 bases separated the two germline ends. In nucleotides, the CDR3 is TGTGCCAGCAGCTTAAAAATTGGCCGCTACGCCGAAGCTTTCTTT. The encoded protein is CASSLKIGRYAEAFF. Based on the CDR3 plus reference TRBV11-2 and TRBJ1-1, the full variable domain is EAGVAQSPRYKIIEKRQSVAFWCNPISGHATLYWYQQILGQGPKLLIQFQNNGVVDDSQLPKDRFSAERLKGVDSTLKIQPAKLEDSAVYLCASSLKIGRYAEAFFGQGTRLTVV.

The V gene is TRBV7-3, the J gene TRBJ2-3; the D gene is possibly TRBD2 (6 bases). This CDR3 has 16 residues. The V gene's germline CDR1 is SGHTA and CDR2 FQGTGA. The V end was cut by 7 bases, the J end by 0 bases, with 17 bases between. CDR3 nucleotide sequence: TGTGCCAGCACCCTACTCCCCGGGACTAGCACAGATACGCAGTATTTT. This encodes CASTLLPGTSTDTQYF.

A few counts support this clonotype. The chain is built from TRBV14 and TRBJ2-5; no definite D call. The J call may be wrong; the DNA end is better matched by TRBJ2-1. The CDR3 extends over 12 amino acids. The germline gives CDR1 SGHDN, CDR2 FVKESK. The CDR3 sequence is CASSQSPDEQFF. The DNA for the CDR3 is TGTGCCAGCAGTCAATCCCCTGATGAGCAGTTCTTC.

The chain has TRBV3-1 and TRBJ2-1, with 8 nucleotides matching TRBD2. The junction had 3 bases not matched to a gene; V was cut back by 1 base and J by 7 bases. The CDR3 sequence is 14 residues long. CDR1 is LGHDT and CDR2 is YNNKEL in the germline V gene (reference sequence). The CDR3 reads CASSQGGGFNEQFF. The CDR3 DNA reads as TGTGCCAGCAGCCAAGGCGGGGGGTTTAATGAGCAGTTCTTC.

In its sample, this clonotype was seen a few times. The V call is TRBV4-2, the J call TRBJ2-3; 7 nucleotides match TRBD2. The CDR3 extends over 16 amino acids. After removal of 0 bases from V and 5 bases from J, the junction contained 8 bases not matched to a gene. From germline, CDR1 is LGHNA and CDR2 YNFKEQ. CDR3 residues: CASSQDQASGRDTQYF. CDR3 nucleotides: TGTGCCAGCAGCCAAGATCAGGCTAGCGGACGAGATACGCAGTATTTT.

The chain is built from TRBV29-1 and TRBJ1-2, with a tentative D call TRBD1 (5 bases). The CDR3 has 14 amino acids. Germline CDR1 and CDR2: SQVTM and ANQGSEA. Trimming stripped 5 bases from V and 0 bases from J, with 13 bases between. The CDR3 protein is CSVSAGTTNYGYTF. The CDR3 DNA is TGCAGCGTTAGTGCGGGGACCACTAACTATGGCTACACCTTC.

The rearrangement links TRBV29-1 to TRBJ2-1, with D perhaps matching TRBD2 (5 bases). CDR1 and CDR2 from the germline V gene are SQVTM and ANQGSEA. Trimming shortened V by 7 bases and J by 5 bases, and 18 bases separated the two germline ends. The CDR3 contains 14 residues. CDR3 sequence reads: CSGLLVTYHNEQFF. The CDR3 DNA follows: TGCAGCGGACTACTAGTGACTTACCACAATGAGCAGTTCTTC.

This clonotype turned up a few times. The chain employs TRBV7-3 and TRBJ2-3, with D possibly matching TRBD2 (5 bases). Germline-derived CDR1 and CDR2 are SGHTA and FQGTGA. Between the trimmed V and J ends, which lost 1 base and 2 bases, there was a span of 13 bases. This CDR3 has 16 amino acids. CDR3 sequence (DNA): TGTGCCAGCAGCTTAATACAAGGAGGTTCCACAGATACGCAGTATTTT. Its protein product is CASSLIQGGSTDTQYF. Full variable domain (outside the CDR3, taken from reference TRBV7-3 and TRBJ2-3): GAGVSQTPSNKVTEKGKYVELRCDPISGHTALYWYRQSLGQGPEFLIYFQGTGAADDSGLPNDRFFAVRPEGSVSTLKIQRTERGDSAVYLCASSLIQGGSTDTQYFGPGTRLTVL.

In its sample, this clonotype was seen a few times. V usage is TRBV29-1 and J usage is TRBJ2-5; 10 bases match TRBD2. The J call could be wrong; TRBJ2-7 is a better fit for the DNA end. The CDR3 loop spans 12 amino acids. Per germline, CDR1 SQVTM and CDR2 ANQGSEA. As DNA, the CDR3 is TGCAGCGCTTCTACTAGCGGGAACGAGCAGTACTTC. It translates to CSASTSGNEQYF.

CDR3 sequence: CASSTDMNTQYF. DNA for the CDR3: TGTGCCAGCAGTACCGACATGAATACGCAGTATTTT. The genes are TRBV7-3 and TRBJ2-3; D is uncertain. CDR3 length: 12 residues. Per the germline V gene, CDR1 is SGHTA and CDR2 is FQGTGA. Trimming took off 6 bases at V and 7 bases at J, with 11 bases between the two ends.

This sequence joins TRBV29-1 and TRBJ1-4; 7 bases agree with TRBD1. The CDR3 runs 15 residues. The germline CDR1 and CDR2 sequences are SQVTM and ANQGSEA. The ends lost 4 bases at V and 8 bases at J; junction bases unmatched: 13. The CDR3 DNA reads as TGCAGCGTTGCTCTCCCGACAGGGCCAGACGAAAAACTGTTTTTT. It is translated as CSVALPTGPDEKLFF.

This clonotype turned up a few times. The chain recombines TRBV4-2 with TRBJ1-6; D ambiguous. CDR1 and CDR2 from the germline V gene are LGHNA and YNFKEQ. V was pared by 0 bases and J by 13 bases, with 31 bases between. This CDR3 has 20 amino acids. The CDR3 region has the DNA TGTGCCAGCAGCCAAGATGCCATTAGTTTTGCGTCTCCGCAACCTATTCCCCTCCACTTT. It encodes CASSQDAISFASPQPIPLHF.

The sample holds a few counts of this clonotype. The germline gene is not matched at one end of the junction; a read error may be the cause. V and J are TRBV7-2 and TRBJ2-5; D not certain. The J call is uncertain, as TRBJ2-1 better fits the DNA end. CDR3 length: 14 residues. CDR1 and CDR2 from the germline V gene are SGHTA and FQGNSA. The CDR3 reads CAGSLPSSNNEQFF. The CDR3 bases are TGTGCCGGCAGCTTACCCTCTAGTAACAATGAGCAGTTCTTC.

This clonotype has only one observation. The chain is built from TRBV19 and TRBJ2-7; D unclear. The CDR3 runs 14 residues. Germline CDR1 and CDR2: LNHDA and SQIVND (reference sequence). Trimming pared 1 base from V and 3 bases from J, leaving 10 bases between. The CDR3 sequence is CASSIAAPDYEQYF. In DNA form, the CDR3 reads TGTGCCAGTAGTATAGCGGCGCCAGACTACGAGCAGTACTTC.

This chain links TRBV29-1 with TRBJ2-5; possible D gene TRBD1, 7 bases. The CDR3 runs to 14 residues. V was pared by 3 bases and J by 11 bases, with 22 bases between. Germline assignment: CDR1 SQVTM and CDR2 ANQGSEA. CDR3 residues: CSVEKGQILREQYF. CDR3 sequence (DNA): TGCAGCGTTGAGAAGGGACAGATCCTCCGGGAGCAGTACTTC.

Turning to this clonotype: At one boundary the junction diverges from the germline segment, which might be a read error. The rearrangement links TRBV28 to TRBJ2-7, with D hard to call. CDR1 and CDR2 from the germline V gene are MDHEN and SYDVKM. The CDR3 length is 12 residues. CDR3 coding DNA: TGTGCCACCAGTCTCCCACCTCACGAGCAGTACTTC. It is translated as CATSLPPHEQYF.

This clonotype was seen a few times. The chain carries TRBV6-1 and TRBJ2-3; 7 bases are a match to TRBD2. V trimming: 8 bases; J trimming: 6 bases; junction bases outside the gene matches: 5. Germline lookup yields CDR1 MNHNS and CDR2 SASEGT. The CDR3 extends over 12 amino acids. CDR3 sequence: CASAGRGDTQYF. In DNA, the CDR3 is TGTGCCAGCGCAGGGAGGGGTGATACGCAGTATTTT.

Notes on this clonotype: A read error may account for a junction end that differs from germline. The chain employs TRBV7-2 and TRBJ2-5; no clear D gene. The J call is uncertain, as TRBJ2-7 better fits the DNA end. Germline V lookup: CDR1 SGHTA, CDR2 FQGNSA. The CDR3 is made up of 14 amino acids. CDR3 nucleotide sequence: TGTGCCGGCAGCACCTCCACGGGCTCCTACGAGCAGTACTTC. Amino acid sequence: CAGSTSTGSYEQYF.

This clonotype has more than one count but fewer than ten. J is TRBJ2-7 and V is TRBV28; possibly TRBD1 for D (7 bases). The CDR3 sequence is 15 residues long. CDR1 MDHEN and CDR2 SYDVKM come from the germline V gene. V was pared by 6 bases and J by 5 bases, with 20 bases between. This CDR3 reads CASREFRGGGDEQYF. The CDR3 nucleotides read TGTGCCAGCAGAGAATTCCGAGGGGGCGGGGACGAGCAGTACTTC.

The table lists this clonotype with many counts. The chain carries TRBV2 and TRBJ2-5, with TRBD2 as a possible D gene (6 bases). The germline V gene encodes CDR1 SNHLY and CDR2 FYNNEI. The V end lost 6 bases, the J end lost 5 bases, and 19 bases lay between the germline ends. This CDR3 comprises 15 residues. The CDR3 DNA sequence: TGTGCCAGCAGGACCAGCGGGTGGACGGGTGAGACCCAGTACTTC. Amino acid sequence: CASRTSGWTGETQYF.

CDR3 coding DNA: TGTGCCAGCAGTTTATATCCGAAACACAATGAGCAGTTCTTC. Encoded protein: CASSLYPKHNEQFF. The J gene is TRBJ2-1, the V gene TRBV27, with D uncertain. The CDR3 has 14 amino acids. V was pared by 1 base and J by 5 bases, with 9 bases between. In germline, CDR1 is MNHEY, CDR2 SMNVEV (reference sequence).

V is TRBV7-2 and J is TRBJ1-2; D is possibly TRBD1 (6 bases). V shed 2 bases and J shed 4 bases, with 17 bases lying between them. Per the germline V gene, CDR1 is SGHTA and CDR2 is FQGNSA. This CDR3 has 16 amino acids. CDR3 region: CASSLTGKVAPYGYTF. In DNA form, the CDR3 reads TGTGCCAGCAGCTTAACAGGGAAAGTGGCTCCCTATGGCTACACCTTC.

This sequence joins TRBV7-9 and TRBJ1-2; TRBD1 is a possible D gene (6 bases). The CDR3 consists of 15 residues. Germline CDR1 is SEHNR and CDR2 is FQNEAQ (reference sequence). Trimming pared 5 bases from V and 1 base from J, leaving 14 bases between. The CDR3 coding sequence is TGTGCCAGCAGCGCACAACAGGGCTTTAACTATGGCTACACCTTC. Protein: CASSAQQGFNYGYTF.

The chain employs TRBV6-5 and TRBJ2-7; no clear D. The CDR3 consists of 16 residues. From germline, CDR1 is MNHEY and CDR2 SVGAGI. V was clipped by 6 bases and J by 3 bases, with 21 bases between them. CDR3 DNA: TGTGCCAGCAGAACCTTTACGTCCCCACTTGACTACGAGCAGTACTTC. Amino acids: CASRTFTSPLDYEQYF.

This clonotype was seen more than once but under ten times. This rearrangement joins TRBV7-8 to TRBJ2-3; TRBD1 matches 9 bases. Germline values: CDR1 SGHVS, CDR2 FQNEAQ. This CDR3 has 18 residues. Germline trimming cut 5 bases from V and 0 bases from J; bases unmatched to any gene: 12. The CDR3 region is CASSPGQGVITSTDTQYF. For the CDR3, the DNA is TGTGCCAGCAGCCCGGGACAGGGAGTGATAACTAGCACAGATACGCAGTATTTT. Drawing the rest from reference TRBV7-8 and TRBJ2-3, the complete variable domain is GAGVSQSPRYKVAKRGQDVALRCDPISGHVSLFWYQQALGQGPEFLTYFQNEAQLDKSGLPSDRFFAERPEGSVSTLKIQRTQQEDSAVYLCASSPGQGVITSTDTQYFGPGTRLTVL.

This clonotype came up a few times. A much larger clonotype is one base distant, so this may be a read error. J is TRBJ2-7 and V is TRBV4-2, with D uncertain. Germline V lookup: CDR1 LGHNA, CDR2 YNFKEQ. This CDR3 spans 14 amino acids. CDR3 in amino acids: CVSSQGPGRYEQYF. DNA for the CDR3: TGTGTCAGCAGCCAAGGGCCGGGCCGATACGAGCAGTACTTC.

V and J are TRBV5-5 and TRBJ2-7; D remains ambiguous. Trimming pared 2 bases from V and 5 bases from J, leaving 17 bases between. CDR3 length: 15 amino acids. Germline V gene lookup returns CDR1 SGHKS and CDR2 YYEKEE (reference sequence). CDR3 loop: CASSFRRLLMDEQYF. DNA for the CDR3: TGTGCCAGCAGCTTTAGAAGGCTACTAATGGACGAGCAGTACTTC. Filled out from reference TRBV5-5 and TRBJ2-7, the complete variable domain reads DAGVTQSPTHLIKTRGQQVTLRCSPISGHKSVSWYQQVLGQGPQFIFQYYEKEERGRGNFPDRFSARQFPNYSSELNVNALLLGDSALYLCASSFRRLLMDEQYFGPGTRLTVT.